This T cell receptor (beta chain) was sequenced during a study of OX40 agonist ivuxolimab in advanced cancers. Background on the study: Ivuxolimab is an agonistic anti-OX40 (CD134) antibody, and patients were treated with it. At roughly 80% male, the cohort had a mean age of 60 years, ranging from roughly 20 to 80. Antecedent anti-PD-1, anti-PD-L1 or anti-CTLA-4 therapy was permissible, with around 40% having received some.

Sequencing was performed with immunoSEQ multiplex PCR; in TCRdb, only in-frame clones are kept and a portion is missing. The sample lists 80,000 or so clones, roughly 92% occurring once. Concerning this clone itself: Antigen: not known.

V lost 0 bases and J 7 bases, leaving 4 bases between the germline ends. Germline CDR1 reads SGHTS; CDR2 reads YDEGEE. This CDR3 is built from 11 residues. Study conclusions and caveats: The study observed clonal expansion of CD4+ and CD8+ blood T cells by week 6 at 0.1 to 3.0 mg/kg.

This clonotype was obtained from an adult with an advanced solid tumor such as melanoma, head and neck, liver or kidney cancer. V usage is TRBV5-8 and J usage is TRBJ1-1; no reliable D call. The material sequenced was CD4+ or CD8+ T cells sorted from blood, taken in a trial of the OX40 agonist ivuxolimab. The CDR3 sequence: CASSLVGEAFF. Here the CDR3 DNA reads TGTGCCAGCAGCTTGGTTGGTGAAGCTTTCTTT.